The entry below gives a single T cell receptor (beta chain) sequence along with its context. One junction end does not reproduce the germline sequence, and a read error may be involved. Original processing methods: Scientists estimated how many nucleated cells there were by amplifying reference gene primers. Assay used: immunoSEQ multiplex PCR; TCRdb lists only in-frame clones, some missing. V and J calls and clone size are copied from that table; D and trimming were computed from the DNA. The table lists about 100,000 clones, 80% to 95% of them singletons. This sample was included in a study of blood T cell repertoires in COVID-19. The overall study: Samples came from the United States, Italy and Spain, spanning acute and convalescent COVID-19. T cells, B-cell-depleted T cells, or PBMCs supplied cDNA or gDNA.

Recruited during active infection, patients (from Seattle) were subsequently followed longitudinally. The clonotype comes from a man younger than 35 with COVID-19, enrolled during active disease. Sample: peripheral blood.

The DNA for the CDR3 is TGCAGCGCTGAAGGGGGGCAGGACTACGAGCAGTACTTC. It codes for CSAEGGQDYEQYF. This chain links TRBV29-1 with TRBJ2-7; the D gene could be TRBD1 or TRBD2 (6 bases each). This CDR3 spans 13 amino acids. Germline CDR1 reads SQVTM; CDR2 reads ANQGSEA.